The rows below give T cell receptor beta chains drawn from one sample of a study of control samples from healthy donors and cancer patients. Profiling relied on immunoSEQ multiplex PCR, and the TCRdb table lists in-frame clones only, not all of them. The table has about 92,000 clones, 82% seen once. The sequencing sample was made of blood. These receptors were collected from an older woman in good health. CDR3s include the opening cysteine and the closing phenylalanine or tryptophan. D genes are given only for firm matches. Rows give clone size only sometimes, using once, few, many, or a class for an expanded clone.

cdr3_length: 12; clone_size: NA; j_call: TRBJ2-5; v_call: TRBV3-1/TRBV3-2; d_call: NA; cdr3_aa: CASSQPGETQYF; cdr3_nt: TGTGCCAGCAGCCAACCTGGAGAGACCCAGTACTTC
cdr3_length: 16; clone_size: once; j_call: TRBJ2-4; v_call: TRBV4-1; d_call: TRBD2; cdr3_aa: CASSQDSRREYNIQYF; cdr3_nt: TGCGCCAGCAGCCAAGATAGCCGGCGGGAGTACAACATTCAGTACTTC
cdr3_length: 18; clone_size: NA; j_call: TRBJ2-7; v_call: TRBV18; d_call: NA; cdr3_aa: CASSQRQGMRGPEREQYF; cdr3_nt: TGTGCCAGCTCCCAAAGACAGGGAATGCGGGGCCCGGAGCGGGAGCAGTACTTC
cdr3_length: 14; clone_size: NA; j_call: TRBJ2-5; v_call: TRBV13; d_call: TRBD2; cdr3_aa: CASSLGLGGETQYF; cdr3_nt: TGTGCCAGCAGCTTAGGCCTCGGGGGGGAGACCCAGTACTTC
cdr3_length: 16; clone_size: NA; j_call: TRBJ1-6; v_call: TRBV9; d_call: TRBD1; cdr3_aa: CASSVSPTGINSPLHF; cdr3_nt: TGTGCCAGCAGCGTTTCTCCGACAGGGATCAATTCACCCCTCCACTTT
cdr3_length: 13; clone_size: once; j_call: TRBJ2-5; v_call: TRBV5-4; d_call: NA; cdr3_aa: CASSLLGRETQYF; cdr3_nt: TGTGCCAGCAGCCTCCTGGGGAGAGAGACCCAGTACTTC
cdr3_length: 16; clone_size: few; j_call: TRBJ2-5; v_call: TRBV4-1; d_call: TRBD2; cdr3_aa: CASSQGSAGGVETQYF; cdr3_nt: TGCGCCAGCAGCCAAGGTTCTGCGGGAGGTGTGGAGACCCAGTACTTC
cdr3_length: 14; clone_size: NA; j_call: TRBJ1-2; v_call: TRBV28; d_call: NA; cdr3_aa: CASTSGGHFYGYTF; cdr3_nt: TGTGCCAGCACAAGTGGTGGACACTTCTATGGCTACACCTTC
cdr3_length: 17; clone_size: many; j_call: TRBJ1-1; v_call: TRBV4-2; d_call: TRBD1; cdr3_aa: CASSQEGTGQMNTEAFF; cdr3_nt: TGTGCCAGCAGCCAAGAAGGGACGGGACAGATGAACACTGAAGCTTTCTTT
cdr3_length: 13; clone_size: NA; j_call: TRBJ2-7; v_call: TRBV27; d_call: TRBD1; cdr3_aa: CASSHRGLGEQYF; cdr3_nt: TGTGCCAGCAGTCACAGGGGGCTGGGCGAGCAGTACTTC
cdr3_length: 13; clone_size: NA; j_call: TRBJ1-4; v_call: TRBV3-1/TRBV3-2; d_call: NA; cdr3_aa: CASSQTGVEKLFF; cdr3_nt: TGTGCCAGCAGCCAAACCGGGGTAGAAAAACTGTTTTTT
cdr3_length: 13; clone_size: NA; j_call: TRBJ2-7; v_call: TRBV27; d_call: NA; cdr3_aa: CASSLNPPYEQYF; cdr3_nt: TGTGCCAGCAGTTTAAATCCCCCCTACGAGCAGTACTTC
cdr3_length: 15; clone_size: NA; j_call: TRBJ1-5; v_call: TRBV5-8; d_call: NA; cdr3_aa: CASSYGGRIPQPQHF; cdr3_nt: TGTGCCAGCAGTTACGGGGGCAGGATCCCTCAGCCCCAGCATTTT
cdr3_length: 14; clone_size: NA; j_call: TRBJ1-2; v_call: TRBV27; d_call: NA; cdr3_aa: CASSPRRVSYGYTF; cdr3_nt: TGTGCCAGCAGTCCCCGACGGGTCTCCTATGGCTACACCTTC
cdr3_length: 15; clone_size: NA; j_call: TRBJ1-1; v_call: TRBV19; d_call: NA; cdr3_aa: CASSTIHSMNTEAFF; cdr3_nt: TGTGCCAGTAGTACCATACACAGCATGAACACTGAAGCTTTCTTT
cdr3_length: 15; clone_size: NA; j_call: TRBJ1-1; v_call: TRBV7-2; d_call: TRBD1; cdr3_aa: CASRRLGQGKIEAFF; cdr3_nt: TGTGCCAGCCGCCGTTTGGGACAGGGGAAGATTGAAGCTTTCTTT
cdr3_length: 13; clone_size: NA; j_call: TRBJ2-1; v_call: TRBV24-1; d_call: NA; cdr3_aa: CATISVDYNEQFF; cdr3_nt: TGTGCCACCATTAGCGTGGACTACAATGAGCAGTTCTTC
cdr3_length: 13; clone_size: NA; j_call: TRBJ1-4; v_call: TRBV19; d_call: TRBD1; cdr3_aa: CASGQGDGEKLFF; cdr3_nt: TGTGCCAGTGGACAGGGGGACGGGGAAAAACTGTTTTTT
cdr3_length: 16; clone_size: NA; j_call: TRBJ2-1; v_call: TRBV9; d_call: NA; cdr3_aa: CASSSTGSGGINEQFF; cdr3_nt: TGTGCCAGCAGCTCTACCGGGTCTGGGGGAATCAATGAGCAGTTCTTC
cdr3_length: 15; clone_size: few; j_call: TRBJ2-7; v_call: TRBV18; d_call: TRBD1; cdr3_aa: CASSPGTGPFYEQYF; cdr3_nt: TGTGCCAGCTCTCCTGGGACAGGGCCCTTCTACGAGCAGTACTTC
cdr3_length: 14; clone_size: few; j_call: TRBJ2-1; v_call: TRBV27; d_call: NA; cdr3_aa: CASSARLESNEQFF; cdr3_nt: TGTGCCAGCAGTGCCCGACTAGAAAGCAATGAGCAGTTCTTC
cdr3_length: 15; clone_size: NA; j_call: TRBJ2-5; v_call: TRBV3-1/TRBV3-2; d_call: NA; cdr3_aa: CASMPTEVAKKTQYF; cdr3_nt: TGTGCCAGCATGCCAACGGAGGTGGCGAAAAAGACCCAGTACTTC
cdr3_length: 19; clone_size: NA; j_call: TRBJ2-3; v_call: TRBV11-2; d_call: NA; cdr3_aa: CASSPRGWGRAPGTDTQYF; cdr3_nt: TGTGCCAGCAGCCCCCGGGGTTGGGGGCGCGCTCCTGGCACAGATACGCAGTATTTT
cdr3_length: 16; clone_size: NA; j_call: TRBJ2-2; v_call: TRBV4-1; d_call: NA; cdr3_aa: CASSQIPRVGTGELFF; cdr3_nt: TGCGCCAGCAGCCAAATCCCCAGGGTTGGCACCGGGGAGCTGTTTTTT
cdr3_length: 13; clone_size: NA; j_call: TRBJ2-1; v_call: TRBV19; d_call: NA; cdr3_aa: CASSGDLGDEQFF; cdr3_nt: TGTGCCAGTAGTGGGGATCTAGGTGATGAGCAGTTCTTC
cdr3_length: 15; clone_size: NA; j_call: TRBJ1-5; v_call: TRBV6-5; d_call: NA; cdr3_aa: CASSYSGVGNQPQHF; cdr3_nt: TGTGCCAGCAGTTACTCTGGAGTTGGAAATCAGCCCCAGCATTTT
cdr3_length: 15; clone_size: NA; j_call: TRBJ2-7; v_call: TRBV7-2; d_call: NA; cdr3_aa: CASSLAPGPNYEQYF; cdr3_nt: TGTGCCAGCAGCTTAGCCCCGGGACCCAACTACGAGCAGTACTTC
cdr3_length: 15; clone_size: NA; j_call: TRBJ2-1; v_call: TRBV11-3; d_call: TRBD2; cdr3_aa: CASSAGLAYHNEQFF; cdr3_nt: TGTGCCAGCAGCGCGGGACTAGCCTATCACAATGAGCAGTTCTTC
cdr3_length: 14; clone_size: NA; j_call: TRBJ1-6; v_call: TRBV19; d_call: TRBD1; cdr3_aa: CASSSDRNNSPLHF; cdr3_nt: TGTGCCAGTAGCTCGGACAGGAATAATTCACCCCTCCACTTT
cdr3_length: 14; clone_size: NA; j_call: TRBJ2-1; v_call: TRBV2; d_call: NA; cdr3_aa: CASIVGAPKWEQFF; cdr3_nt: TGTGCCAGCATTGTAGGAGCGCCGAAATGGGAGCAGTTCTTC
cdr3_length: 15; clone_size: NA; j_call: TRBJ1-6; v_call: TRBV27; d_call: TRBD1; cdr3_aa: CASSLRQGASSPLHF; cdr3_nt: TGTGCCAGCAGTTTACGGCAGGGGGCAAGTTCACCCCTCCACTTT
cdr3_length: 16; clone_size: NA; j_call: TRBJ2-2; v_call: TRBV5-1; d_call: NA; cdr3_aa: CASSLDRGVSNGELFF; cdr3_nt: TGCGCCAGCAGCTTGGACAGAGGGGTTAGCAACGGGGAGCTGTTTTTT
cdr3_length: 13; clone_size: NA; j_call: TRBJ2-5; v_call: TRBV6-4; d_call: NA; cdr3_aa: CASFPPRRETQYF; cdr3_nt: TGTGCCAGTTTCCCCCCAAGGAGGGAGACCCAGTACTTC
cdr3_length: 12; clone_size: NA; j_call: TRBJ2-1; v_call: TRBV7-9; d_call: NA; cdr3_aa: CASSLTYNEQFF; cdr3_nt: TGTGCCAGCAGCTTAACGTACAATGAGCAGTTCTTC
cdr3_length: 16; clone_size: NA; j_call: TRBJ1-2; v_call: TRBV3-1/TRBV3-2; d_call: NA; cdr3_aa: CASSQDASGRNYGYTF; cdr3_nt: TGTGCCAGCAGCCAAGACGCCAGCGGACGAAACTATGGCTACACCTTC
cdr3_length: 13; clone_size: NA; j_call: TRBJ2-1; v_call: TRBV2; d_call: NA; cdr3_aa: CASNPPGYNEQFF; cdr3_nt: TGTGCCAGCAACCCCCCCGGCTACAATGAGCAGTTCTTC
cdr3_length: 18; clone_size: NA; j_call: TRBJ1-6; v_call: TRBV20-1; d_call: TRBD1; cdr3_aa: CSASIAGTVGRSDSPLHF; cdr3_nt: TGCAGTGCTAGTATCGCCGGGACAGTTGGTCGGTCGGATTCACCCCTCCACTTT
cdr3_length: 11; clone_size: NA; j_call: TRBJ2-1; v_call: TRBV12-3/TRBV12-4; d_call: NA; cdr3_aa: CASSQPNEQFF; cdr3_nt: TGTGCCAGCAGTCAACCGAATGAGCAGTTCTTC
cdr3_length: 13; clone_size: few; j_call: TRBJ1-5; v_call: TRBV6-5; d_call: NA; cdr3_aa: CASSPSRNQPQHF; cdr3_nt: TGTGCCAGCAGCCCGAGCAGAAATCAGCCCCAGCATTTT
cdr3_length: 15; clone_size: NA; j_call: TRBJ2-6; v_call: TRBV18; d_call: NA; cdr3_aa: CASSPTSSGANVLTF; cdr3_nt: TGTGCCAGCTCACCAACGAGCTCTGGGGCCAACGTCCTGACTTTC
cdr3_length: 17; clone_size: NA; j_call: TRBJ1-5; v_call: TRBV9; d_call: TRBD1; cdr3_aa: CASSVGQGASGNQPQHF; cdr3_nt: TGTGCCAGCAGCGTTGGACAGGGGGCCTCGGGCAATCAGCCCCAGCATTTT
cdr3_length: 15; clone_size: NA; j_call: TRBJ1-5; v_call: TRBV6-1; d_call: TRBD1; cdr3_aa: CASSEQGGSNQPQHF; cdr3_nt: TGTGCCAGCAGTGAGCAGGGGGGCAGCAATCAGCCCCAGCATTTT
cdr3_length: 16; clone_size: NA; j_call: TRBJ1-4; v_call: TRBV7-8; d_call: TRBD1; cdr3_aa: CASSYQPRDRDEKLFF; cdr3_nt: TGTGCCAGCAGTTACCAGCCCCGGGACAGGGACGAAAAACTGTTTTTT
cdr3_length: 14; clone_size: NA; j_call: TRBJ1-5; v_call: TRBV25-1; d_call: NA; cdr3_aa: CATGDGEGDQPQHF; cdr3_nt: TGTGCCACCGGCGATGGGGAAGGTGATCAGCCCCAGCATTTT
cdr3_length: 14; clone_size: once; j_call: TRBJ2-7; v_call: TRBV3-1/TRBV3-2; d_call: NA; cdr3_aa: CASSFNRDPYEQYF; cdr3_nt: TGTGCCAGCAGTTTCAACAGGGATCCTTACGAGCAGTACTTC
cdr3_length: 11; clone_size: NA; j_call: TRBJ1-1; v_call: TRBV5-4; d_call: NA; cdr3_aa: CASSQNTEAFF; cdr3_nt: TGTGCCAGCAGCCAAAACACTGAAGCTTTCTTT
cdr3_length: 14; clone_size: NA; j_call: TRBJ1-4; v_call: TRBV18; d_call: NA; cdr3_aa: CASSPGGHQEKLFF; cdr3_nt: TGTGCCAGCTCACCGGGGGGGCATCAAGAAAAACTGTTTTTT
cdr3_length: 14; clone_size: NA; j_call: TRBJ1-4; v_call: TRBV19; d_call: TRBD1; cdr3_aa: CASSMGQGEKKLFF; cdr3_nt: TGTGCCAGTAGTATGGGACAGGGGGAAAAAAAACTGTTTTTT
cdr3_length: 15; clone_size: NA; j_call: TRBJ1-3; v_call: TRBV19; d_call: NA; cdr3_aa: CASSIGAISGNTIYF; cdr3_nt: TGTGCCAGTAGTATAGGGGCCATCTCTGGAAACACCATATATTTT
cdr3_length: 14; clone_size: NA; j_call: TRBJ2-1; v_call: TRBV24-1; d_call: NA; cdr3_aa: CATSERGSSNEQFF; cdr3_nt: TGTGCCACCAGTGAACGGGGATCGAGCAATGAGCAGTTCTTC
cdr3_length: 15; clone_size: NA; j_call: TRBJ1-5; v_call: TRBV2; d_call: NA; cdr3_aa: CASSVRTQSNQPQHF; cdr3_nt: TGTGCCAGCAGTGTAAGGACACAAAGCAATCAGCCCCAGCATTTT
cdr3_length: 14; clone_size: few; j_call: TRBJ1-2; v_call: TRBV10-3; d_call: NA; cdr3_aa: CAISDGDLNYGYTF; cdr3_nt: TGTGCCATCAGTGATGGAGACCTTAACTATGGCTACACCTTC
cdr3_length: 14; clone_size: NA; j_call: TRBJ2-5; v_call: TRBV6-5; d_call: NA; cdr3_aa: CASSYEGTQETQYF; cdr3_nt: TGTGCCAGCAGTTATGAGGGGACCCAAGAGACCCAGTACTTC
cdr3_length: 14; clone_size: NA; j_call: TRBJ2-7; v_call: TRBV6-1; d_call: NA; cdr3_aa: CASSEADSSYEQYF; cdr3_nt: TGTGCCAGCAGTGAAGCAGATAGCTCCTACGAGCAGTACTTC
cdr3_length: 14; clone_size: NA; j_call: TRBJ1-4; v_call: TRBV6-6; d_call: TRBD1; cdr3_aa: CASSYRGRDEKLFF; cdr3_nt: TGTGCCAGCAGTTACAGGGGGCGGGATGAAAAACTGTTTTTT
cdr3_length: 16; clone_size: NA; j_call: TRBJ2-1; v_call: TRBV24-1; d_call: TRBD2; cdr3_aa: CATSDPMTSGDNEQFF; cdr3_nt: TGTGCCACCAGTGATCCTATGACTAGCGGTGATAATGAGCAGTTCTTC